The 19 T cell receptor beta chains in this list originate from one sample, sequenced in a study of cytomegalovirus exposure and HLA in healthy donors. Primers: 60 Vbeta forward and 13 Jbeta reverse. The protocol was immunoSEQ multiplex PCR, while the TCRdb copy is restricted to in-frame clones and leaves out a portion. The sample lists some 190,000 clones, about 85% occurring once. Material: PBMCs. The receptors stem from a woman between 50 and 59 years old in good health and CMV-seronegative.

The DNA for the CDR3 is TGTGCCAGCACCGGGGTTTTAAGGACTGAAGCTTTCTTT. This gives the protein CASTGVLRTEAFF. The chain joins TRBV7-9 to TRBJ1-1; D is uncertain. The CDR3 extends over 13 amino acids. Germline CDR1 and CDR2: SEHNR and FQNEAQ (reference sequence). V was shortened by 7 bases and J by 5 bases, with 14 bases between the two germline ends.

The V and J genes are TRBV6-5 and TRBJ1-6; the D gene is possibly TRBD1 (5 bases). The CDR3 spans 15 residues. V lost 0 bases and J lost 6, with 9 bases in between. Germline V CDR1 and CDR2: MNHEY, SVGAGI. The CDR3, as DNA: TGTGCCAGCAGTTACTCGCAACAGGCTAATTCACCCCTCCACTTT. Protein sequence: CASSYSQQANSPLHF.

The rearrangement joins TRBV7-9 to TRBJ2-7; 13 bases fit TRBD2. With V trimmed by 4 bases and J by 1 base, 4 bases remained unmatched. CDR3 size: 16 residues. CDR1 and CDR2 from the germline V gene are SEHNR and FQNEAQ (reference sequence). In DNA, the CDR3 is TGTGCCAGCAGCTCGCCGGGACTAGCGGGATCCTACGAGCAGTACTTC. Translating it yields CASSSPGLAGSYEQYF.

The V gene is TRBV5-1, the J gene TRBJ2-3, with TRBD2 matching over 12 bases. The CDR3 is made up of 15 amino acids. CDR1 is SGHRS and CDR2 is YFSETQ in the germline V gene. Losses at the gene ends were 6 bases for V and 1 base for J; bases not matched to a gene: 3. The CDR3 DNA reads TGCGCCAGCAAGGGGACTAGCGGGCGCACAGATACGCAGTATTTT. Translating it yields CASKGTSGRTDTQYF. Full variable domain (missing parts from reference TRBV5-1 and TRBJ2-3): KAGVTQTPRYLIKTRGQQVTLSCSPISGHRSVSWYQQTPGQGLQFLFEYFSETQRNKGNFPGRFSGRQFSNSRSEMNVSTLELGDSALYLCASKGTSGRTDTQYFGPGTRLTVL.

The chain joins TRBV18 to TRBJ2-5; the match to TRBD2 covers 10 bases. Per the germline V gene, CDR1 is KGHSH and CDR2 is LQKENI. This CDR3 is built from 16 residues. Losses at the gene ends were 3 bases for V and 3 bases for J; bases not matched to a gene: 7. The CDR3 nucleotides are TGTGCCAGCTCACCCGTCCGAGCGGGGGGGAAAGAGACCCAGTACTTC. This gives the protein CASSPVRAGGKETQYF.

This chain links TRBV7-9 with TRBJ1-5, with D possibly TRBD1 on 6 matching bases. CDR1 is SEHNR, CDR2 FQNEAQ, per germline (reference sequence). V lost 5 bases and J 5 bases, leaving 10 bases between the germline ends. This CDR3 is 13 amino acids long. CDR3 protein: CASSGTYDQPQHF. CDR3 bases: TGTGCCAGCAGCGGGACATACGATCAGCCCCAGCATTTT.

The rearrangement links TRBV28 to TRBJ1-2; D possibly corresponds to TRBD1 (6 bases). Germline assignment: CDR1 MDHEN and CDR2 SYDVKM. The CDR3 has 17 residues. Trimming removed 6 bases from V and 3 bases from J, with 23 bases in between. CDR3: CASSPPADRIPHYGYTF. CDR3 sequence (DNA): TGTGCCAGCAGCCCCCCTGCGGACAGAATCCCCCACTATGGCTACACCTTC.

This sequence joins TRBV7-9 and TRBJ2-3, with D unclear. V was trimmed by 0 bases and J by 0 bases, leaving 19 bases between them. Germline V gene lookup returns CDR1 SEHNR and CDR2 FQNEAQ (reference sequence). CDR3 length: 19 amino acids. Here the CDR3 DNA reads TGTGCCAGCAGCTTAGCCCTCCTCCGAGACTCCAATAGCACAGATACGCAGTATTTT. Protein product: CASSLALLRDSNSTDTQYF.

V and J are TRBV5-1 and TRBJ1-3; 9 bases are a match to TRBD1. The V segment lost 4 bases and the J segment 2 bases; nucleotides outside the gene matches: 7. CDR3 length: 16 amino acids. Germline V gives CDR1 SGHRS, CDR2 YFSETQ. The CDR3 loop reads CASSIGQGRPGNTIYF. The CDR3 nucleotides read TGCGCCAGCAGCATAGGACAGGGGAGGCCTGGAAACACCATATATTTT.

The chain combines TRBV5-6 with TRBJ1-2; no reliable D call. The CDR3 extends over 14 amino acids. Germline V gene lookup returns CDR1 SGHDT and CDR2 YYEEEE. Trimming removed 0 bases at V and 2 bases at J, with 8 bases between. The CDR3 region is CASSLGAFNYGYTF. Written as DNA, the CDR3 is TGTGCCAGCAGCTTGGGGGCGTTCAACTATGGCTACACCTTC.

This clone was counted a few times. The J gene is TRBJ1-1, the V gene TRBV28; TRBD1 matches 7 bases. The trim removed 3 bases at V and 0 bases at J, leaving 10 bases unmatched. CDR1 and CDR2 from the germline V gene are MDHEN and SYDVKM. This CDR3 has 17 amino acids. The CDR3 DNA reads TGTGCCAGCAGTTTTAATCCGAAGGGGGCCATGAACACTGAAGCTTTCTTT. This translates into CASSFNPKGAMNTEAFF.

J is TRBJ1-2 and V is TRBV7-8; 8 bases map to TRBD1. This CDR3 comprises 14 residues. CDR1 and CDR2 from the germline V gene are SGHVS and FQNEAQ. Losses at the gene ends were 4 bases for V and 6 bases for J; bases not matched to a gene: 7. The CDR3: CASSWTGLGNGYTF. The CDR3 DNA reads TGTGCCAGCAGCTGGACAGGGCTAGGCAATGGCTACACCTTC.

This clone was recorded only once. The DNA for the CDR3 is TGTGCCACCAGCAGAGACTCTAGGACAGTATACGAGCAGTACTTC. Protein sequence: CATSRDSRTVYEQYF. The V and J genes are TRBV15 and TRBJ2-7; tentative D call: TRBD1 (6 bases). The CDR3 is made up of 15 amino acids. Germline CDR1 and CDR2: LNHNV and YYDKDF (reference sequence). V lost 0 bases and J lost 4, with 13 bases in between.

J is TRBJ2-3 and V is TRBV9; weak D call: TRBD2 (5 bases). The ends were cut back, 0 bases at V and 4 bases at J, with 12 bases in the middle. From germline, CDR1 is SGDLS and CDR2 YYNGEE. This CDR3 is 15 amino acids long. The CDR3 region has the DNA TGTGCCAGCAGCGTAGATCCGAGAGGGCCAGATACGCAGTATTTT. Translation: CASSVDPRGPDTQYF.

V usage is TRBV6-5 and J usage is TRBJ2-5, with TRBD1 matching 10 bases. V dropped 0 bases and J dropped 5; count of bases not matched to a gene: 6. The CDR3 has 16 residues. The germline gives CDR1 MNHEY, CDR2 SVGAGI. CDR3 bases: TGTGCCAGCAGTTACTCGACGACAGGGGGCACGGAGACCCAGTACTTC. The encoded protein is CASSYSTTGGTETQYF.

Comments on this clone: The same CDR3 also results from other DNA sequences found in this sample. The rearrangement joins TRBV18 to TRBJ1-1; no clear D gene. The CDR3 totals 13 residues. Trimming left V 2 bases short and J 1 base short, with 5 bases between. Germline V gives CDR1 KGHSH, CDR2 LQKENI. The CDR3 spells CASSPTRNTEAFF. CDR3 in DNA: TGTGCCAGCTCACCAACACGGAACACTGAAGCTTTCTTT. Drawing the rest from reference TRBV18 and TRBJ1-1, the complete variable domain is NAGVMQNPRHLVRRRGQEARLRCSPMKGHSHVYWYRQLPEEGLKFMVYLQKENIIDESGMPKERFSAEFPKEGPSILRIQQVVRGDSAAYFCASSPTRNTEAFFGQGTRLTVV.

This clone appeared a single time. V usage is TRBV15 and J usage is TRBJ2-2, with unresolved D. CDR3 length: 16 residues. V shed 0 bases and J shed 5 bases, with 13 bases lying between them. Germline CDR1 reads LNHNV; CDR2 reads YYDKDF (reference sequence). In nucleotides, the CDR3 is TGTGCCACCAGCAGAGATCCGCGGAGAGGAACCGGGGAGCTGTTTTTT. Protein product: CATSRDPRRGTGELFF.

The V and J genes are TRBV5-6 and TRBJ1-1; the match to TRBD1 covers 9 bases. This CDR3 is built from 16 residues. Trimming at V came to 4 bases and at J to 1 base, leaving 8 bases not matched to a gene. CDR1 and CDR2 (germline): SGHDT, YYEEEE. This CDR3 is CASSQPGTGTNTEAFF. As DNA, the CDR3 is TGTGCCAGCAGCCAGCCGGGGACAGGGACGAACACTGAAGCTTTCTTT. The variable domain in full, with the rest retrieved from reference TRBV5-6 and TRBJ1-1, is DAGVTQSPTHLIKTRGQQVTLRCSPKSGHDTVSWYQQALGQGPQFIFQYYEEEERQRGNFPDRFSGHQFPNYSSELNVNALLLGDSALYLCASSQPGTGTNTEAFFGQGTRLTVV.

The sample holds one count of this clone. CDR3 nucleotide sequence: TGCGCCAGCAGCTTGAGGCGGACAGGCTCCTACGAGCAGTACTTC. This translates into CASSLRRTGSYEQYF. The V and J genes are TRBV5-1 and TRBJ2-7, with 7 nucleotides matching TRBD1. Germline-derived CDR1 and CDR2 are SGHRS and YFSETQ. This CDR3 comprises 15 residues. The junction had 4 bases not matched to a gene; V was cut back by 1 base and J by 0 bases.